Given below is one T cell receptor beta chain in context. What it binds is not known. The source of the sample is a study of T and B cells in COVID-19 patients. Overall study: Median age was approximately 35 years in the recovered cohort and around 67 years in the active-infection cohort.

The germline V gene has CDR1 SGHRS and CDR2 YFSETQ. With V trimmed by 0 bases and J by 6 bases, 10 bases remained unmatched. The CDR3 runs 17 residues. BIOMED2 TRB-A/B primer pools were used in multiplex TRB PCR. TCRdb itself ran the multiplex PCR reads through MiXCR, one entry per CDR3 protein. The table records around 20,000 distinct CDR3 sequences, more than 30% of them present only once. Study-level results: Sorted SARS-CoV-2-responsive or tetramer+ T cells and CD4+, regulatory and CD8+ subsets were not yet sequenced. In COVID-19 patients, T cell receptor beta variable and joining gene use was reportedly strongly skewed.

TRB was amplified from about 260-540 ng of blood genomic DNA. The rearrangement uses TRBV5-1 and TRBJ2-3; TRBD1 agrees at 10 bases. The receptor was derived from a human donor who had recovered from COVID-19. Material: blood. Written as DNA, the CDR3 is TGCGCCAGCAGCTTGGCTACGACAGGGGGCATGAAGGATACGCAGTATTTT. Its protein product is CASSLATTGGMKDTQYF.